This T cell receptor beta chain was observed in a study of regulatory T cells in long-lasting Graves disease. Study observations and caveats: Researchers reported studying only peripheral blood, not thyroid tissue.

This clonotype was found many times. The target antigen is unknown. The CDR3 is made up of 17 amino acids. Trimming took 6 bases from V and 1 from J, leaving 20 bases between them. The germline V gene encodes CDR1 SEHNR and CDR2 FQNEAQ (reference sequence). Library construction for TCR beta used iRepertoire HTBI primers and Arm-PCR of CDR3 regions. TCRdb recomputed calls from the multiplex PCR reads with MiXCR, one row per CDR3 protein. The top ten clones hold about a fifth of a sample with approximately 400,000 distinct CDR3 sequences, roughly a sixth of them seen once. As for time point: newly diagnosed GD, antithyroid drugs for less than 3 months. Construction of the TCR library relied on RNA isolated from PBMCs.

The source material was peripheral blood mononuclear cells (PBMCs), sampled at new diagnosis, from a patient treated with antithyroid drugs. The TCR was taken from a female donor with Graves disease. V gene TRBV7-9 combines with J gene TRBJ2-3, with D perhaps TRBD1 (6 bases). The CDR3 region has the DNA TGTGCCAGCAGGGCACGGGGTTCCGAGGGGGGCACAGATACGCAGTATTTT. Its protein product is CASRARGSEGGTDTQYF.